The clone carrying this T cell receptor beta chain came up many times. Using its own MiXCR run on the 5' RACE reads, TCRdb lists one record per CDR3 protein. The table lists about 25,000 distinct CDR3 sequences, roughly 3.4% of them singletons. From germline, CDR1 is SGDLS and CDR2 YYNGEE. CDR3 length equals 15 residues. The germline V and J ends were trimmed by 4 bases and 5 bases, with 17 bases remaining between them. This specimen comes from a study of T cells after yellow fever vaccination. The overall study: CD3, CD45RA, CCR7 and CD95 defined the sorted EM, EMRA, CM and Tscm memory subsets.

Study results and caveats: Secondary responses were weaker yet peaked faster, day 5 versus 15. CD4 and CD8 compartments shared a small share of clonotypes, likely from convergent recombination.

Material: PBMCs, either bulk or a sorted T-cell subset (CD4+, CD8+, memory, or dextramer-sorted; not recorded which), obtained approximately 47 days after the first yellow fever vaccination. The TCR was taken from a man in his late teens or twenties who received the YFV17D yellow fever vaccine. The chain uses TRBV9 and TRBJ2-3; D is perhaps TRBD2 (5 bases). The CDR3 nucleotides read TGTGCCAGCAGCCCCCTGGCCGGACTTGGAGATACGCAGTATTTT. It yields the protein CASSPLAGLGDTQYF.